Following are 27 T cell receptor beta chains from one sample sequenced in a study of T cell changes during pregnancy in multiple sclerosis. Produced via immunoSEQ multiplex PCR; TCRdb's table is partial and in-frame only. Among around 53,000 clones listed, over 80% were seen once. Here the sequenced sample was CD4+ T cells from peripheral blood mononuclear cells, taken after pregnancy. The receptors were sampled from a female donor with multiple sclerosis, enrolled in a pregnancy study.

The V gene is TRBV7-2, the J gene TRBJ1-2; D call uncertain. V lost 0 bases, J lost 2 bases, and 19 bases lay in between. The CDR3 is made up of 18 amino acids. Germline V CDR1 and CDR2: SGHTA, FQGNSA. In DNA form, the CDR3 reads TGTGCCAGCAGCTTAGCCCCGGGTGGCAGCCGAATCAACTATGGCTACACCTTC. Translated: CASSLAPGGSRINYGYTF.

V gene TRBV5-1 combines with J gene TRBJ2-2, with D maybe TRBD1 (5 bases). Trimming removed 1 base at V and 6 bases at J, with 16 bases between. CDR3 length: 16 residues. CDR1 is SGHRS and CDR2 is YFSETQ in the germline V gene. The DNA of the CDR3 is TGCGCCAGCAGCTTGAATAGGGGCGGCTCTGCCGGGGAGCTGTTTTTT. Its translation: CASSLNRGGSAGELFF.

V is TRBV7-8 and J is TRBJ2-1; tentatively, D is TRBD1 (7 bases). V lost 5 bases, J lost 9 bases, and 23 bases lay in between. The germline V gene encodes CDR1 SGHVS and CDR2 FQNEAQ. CDR3 length equals 16 residues. CDR3 sequence (DNA): TGTGCCAGCAGCCTAGGAGGAGGGGGCAAAAGTGGTGAGCAGTTCTTC. It is translated as CASSLGGGGKSGEQFF. The variable domain in full, with the rest retrieved from reference TRBV7-8 and TRBJ2-1, is GAGVSQSPRYKVAKRGQDVALRCDPISGHVSLFWYQQALGQGPEFLTYFQNEAQLDKSGLPSDRFFAERPEGSVSTLKIQRTQQEDSAVYLCASSLGGGGKSGEQFFGPGTRLTVL.

The chain recombines TRBV25-1 with TRBJ1-4; 9 nucleotides agree with TRBD1. This CDR3 is 15 amino acids long. J gave up 4 bases and V 4 bases, and 4 bases lay outside the gene matches. Germline values: CDR1 MGHDK, CDR2 SYGVNS. CDR3 coding DNA: TGTGCCAGCAGTGTGGGACAGGGTGGTAATGAAAAACTGTTTTTT. This gives the protein CASSVGQGGNEKLFF.

About this clone: One end of the junction varies from germline; a read error may be responsible. The J gene is TRBJ2-5, the V gene TRBV7-7; 8 nucleotides line up with TRBD1. Germline lookup yields CDR1 SSHAT and CDR2 FNYEAQ (reference sequence). The CDR3 runs 13 residues. The DNA of the CDR3 is TGTGCTAGCAGCTTAGACAGGGGTGGGACCCAGTACTTC. It specifies CASSLDRGGTQYF.

The CDR3 here is CASSQANRAPVHPYNEQFF. The CDR3 DNA is TGCGCCAGCAGCCAAGCGAACAGAGCCCCGGTACACCCCTACAATGAGCAGTTCTTC. The chain recombines TRBV4-3 with TRBJ2-1; D unclear. The CDR3 extends over 19 amino acids. Trimming pared 1 base from V and 2 bases from J, leaving 21 bases between. CDR1 is LGHNA and CDR2 is YSLEER in the germline V gene.

This clone has just one count. V gene TRBV5-4 combines with J gene TRBJ2-6, with D perhaps matching TRBD1 (6 bases). V shed 3 bases and J shed 0 bases, with 13 bases lying between them. The CDR3 covers 17 residues. From germline, CDR1 is SGHNT and CDR2 YYREEE (reference sequence). CDR3 sequence: CASSSFRGISGANVLTF. The CDR3 nucleotides are TGTGCCAGCAGCTCATTCAGGGGAATCTCTGGGGCCAACGTCCTGACTTTC.

The chain has TRBV9 and TRBJ1-6; D is uncertain. CDR1 and CDR2 from the germline V gene are SGDLS and YYNGEE. Trimming took 4 bases from V and 9 from J, leaving 11 bases between them. This CDR3 has 13 residues. The CDR3 bases are TGTGCCAGCAGCCCGGAACAGATTTCACCCCTCCACTTT. This codes for CASSPEQISPLHF.

Worth noting for this clone: This sample also contains other DNA sequences that code for the same CDR3. The genes are TRBV20-1 and TRBJ2-3; D call uncertain. The CDR3 totals 11 residues. Trimming cost V 3 bases and J 4 bases, with 5 bases left between them. Germline CDR1 reads DFQATT; CDR2 reads SNEGSKA (reference sequence). CDR3 protein: CSARGPDTQYF. The CDR3 DNA sequence: TGCAGTGCTAGGGGCCCAGATACGCAGTATTTT.

This clone was detected only once. CDR3 sequence (DNA): TGTGCCAGCTTAAGGTCCGGGACTCAGGAGACCCAGTACTTC. Residues: CASLRSGTQETQYF. This chain connects TRBV7-2 to TRBJ2-5; TRBD2 might be the D (6 bases). Germline CDR1 is SGHTA and CDR2 is FQGNSA. Deletions cut 8 bases from V and 5 bases from J, with 18 bases between. The CDR3 extends over 14 amino acids.

The chain combines TRBV19 with TRBJ2-3; no firm D call. In germline, CDR1 is LNHDA, CDR2 SQIVND (reference sequence). The CDR3 has 12 residues. Trimming shortened V by 1 base and J by 6 bases, and 5 bases separated the two germline ends. The CDR3 reads CASSIARDTQYF. CDR3 DNA: TGTGCCAGTAGTATAGCGAGGGATACGCAGTATTTT.

The V gene is TRBV7-2, the J gene TRBJ2-4; 10 bases match TRBD2. The V segment lost 4 bases and the J segment 5 bases; nucleotides outside the gene matches: 11. Germline lookup yields CDR1 SGHTA and CDR2 FQGNSA. CDR3 size: 17 residues. CDR3 residues: CASSSAIAGGTENIQYF. The CDR3 nucleotides are TGTGCCAGCAGCTCCGCGATAGCGGGGGGTACCGAAAACATTCAGTACTTC.

The chain couples TRBV7-9 to TRBJ2-7, with a tentative D call TRBD2 (7 bases). Germline assignment: CDR1 SEHNR and CDR2 FQNEAQ (reference sequence). The CDR3 has 17 residues. V was pared by 2 bases and J by 1 base, with 18 bases between. The DNA of the CDR3 is TGTGCCAGCAGCTTAAGGGGGGGGGATTTCACTTCCTACGAGCAGTACTTC. Translation: CASSLRGGDFTSYEQYF.

This clone has a single count. This chain connects TRBV19 to TRBJ2-7, with 9 bases aligning to TRBD1. After removal of 3 bases from V and 1 base from J, the junction contained 1 base not matched to a gene. The germline gives CDR1 LNHDA, CDR2 SQIVND (reference sequence). The CDR3 is 14 residues long. CDR3 residues: CASSIGQGSYEQYF. The DNA of the CDR3 is TGTGCCAGTAGTATCGGACAGGGGTCCTACGAGCAGTACTTC.

In DNA, the CDR3 is TGTGCCAGCAGCCTATCGGGGGGTAATTCACCCCTCCACTTT. This encodes CASSLSGGNSPLHF. V gene TRBV7-2 combines with J gene TRBJ1-6, with D tentatively TRBD1 (5 bases). Germline loops: CDR1 SGHTA, CDR2 FQGNSA. This CDR3 comprises 14 residues. Deletions cut 5 bases from V and 6 bases from J, with 11 bases between.

This chain links TRBV15 with TRBJ1-1, with 7 bases aligning to TRBD1. The CDR3 consists of 13 residues. V lost 0 bases, J lost 9 bases, and 4 bases stayed unmatched. Germline V gives CDR1 LNHNV, CDR2 YYDKDF (reference sequence). The chain's CDR3 is CATSRDRQGKAFF. The CDR3 DNA sequence: TGTGCCACCAGCAGAGACAGACAGGGAAAAGCTTTCTTT.

This clone came up a few times. The chain uses TRBV5-4 and TRBJ1-6; 9 bases are shared with TRBD1. Germline CDR1 reads SGHNT; CDR2 reads YYREEE (reference sequence). With V trimmed by 6 bases and J by 5 bases, 6 bases remained unmatched. The CDR3 runs 15 residues. The CDR3 bases are TGTGCCAGCACCGGCCGGGACAGGGATAATTCACCCCTCCACTTT. Residues: CASTGRDRDNSPLHF.

In DNA, the CDR3 is TGCGCCAGCAGCCAAGTCAGGGGAGGGCCCGGGGAGCTGTTTTTT. Its protein product is CASSQVRGGPGELFF. The V call is TRBV4-3, the J call TRBJ2-2; possible D gene TRBD2, 7 bases. CDR3 length: 15 residues. Germline V gene lookup returns CDR1 LGHNA and CDR2 YSLEER. Trimming took off 1 base at V and 6 bases at J, with 12 bases between the two ends.

The chain has TRBV30 and TRBJ1-1; possibly TRBD1 for D (5 bases). There are 13 residues in the CDR3. Germline-derived CDR1 and CDR2 are GTSNPN and SVGIG (reference sequence). With 3 bases removed from V and 8 bases from J, the gap between germline ends came to 16 bases. This chain's CDR3 is CAWRVTVWAEAFF. The CDR3, as DNA: TGTGCCTGGAGGGTGACAGTTTGGGCAGAAGCTTTCTTT.

The chain carries TRBV5-4 and TRBJ2-1; 7 bases align to TRBD1. Losses at the gene ends were 4 bases for V and 5 bases for J; bases not matched to a gene: 12. The germline CDR1 and CDR2 sequences are SGHNT and YYREEE (reference sequence). The CDR3 is made up of 16 amino acids. CDR3 coding DNA: TGTGCCAGCAGCACCCACAGGGGCTCGTTAGACAATGAGCAGTTCTTC. It encodes CASSTHRGSLDNEQFF. Looking up the rest from reference TRBV5-4 and TRBJ2-1 gives the full variable domain: ETGVTQSPTHLIKTRGQQVTLRCSSQSGHNTVSWYQQALGQGPQFIFQYYREEENGRGNFPPRFSGLQFPNYSSELNVNALELDDSALYLCASSTHRGSLDNEQFFGPGTRLTVL.

The chain combines TRBV11-2 with TRBJ2-1, with 13 nucleotides matching TRBD2. The CDR3 length is 15 residues. Trimming at V came to 5 bases and at J to 7 bases, leaving 5 bases not matched to a gene. CDR1 and CDR2 from the germline V gene are SGHAT and FQNNGV. CDR3 nucleotides: TGTGCCAGCAGCACTAGCGGGGGGGGCTATAATGAGCAGTTCTTC. This encodes CASSTSGGGYNEQFF.

A single count supports this clone. The V and J genes are TRBV2 and TRBJ2-5; possibly TRBD2 for D (5 bases). Germline CDR1 SNHLY, CDR2 FYNNEI. Trimming pared 8 bases from V and 5 bases from J, leaving 21 bases between. The CDR3 runs 15 residues. The CDR3 DNA reads as TGTGCCAGCGATGTTGAGGGTTTGGGTCACGAGACCCAGTACTTC. Translated: CASDVEGLGHETQYF.

J is TRBJ1-2 and V is TRBV11-2, with D perhaps TRBD1 (5 bases). The CDR3 length is 15 residues. Germline V lookup: CDR1 SGHAT, CDR2 FQNNGV. Trimming took 3 bases from V and 6 from J, leaving 17 bases between them. The CDR3 nucleotides are TGTGCCAGCAGCTTCAATACAGGCCTAACTCATGGCTACACCTTC. It encodes CASSFNTGLTHGYTF.

The chain carries TRBV19 and TRBJ2-7; D might be TRBD2 (6 bases). Trimming left V 6 bases short and J 3 bases short, with 6 bases between. The CDR3 is 11 residues long. CDR1 is LNHDA, CDR2 SQIVND, per germline (reference sequence). The CDR3 reads CASRDYYEQYF. The CDR3, as DNA: TGTGCCAGTAGGGACTACTACGAGCAGTACTTC.

This clone is categorized as medium-sized (0.01 to 0.1%). The chain links TRBV27 to TRBJ1-6, with 9 bases aligning to TRBD1. V lost 6 bases, J lost 8 bases, and 2 bases stayed unmatched. The CDR3 has 13 amino acids. The germline V gene encodes CDR1 MNHEY and CDR2 SMNVEV (reference sequence). This CDR3 is CASSYRGHSPLHF. Written as DNA, the CDR3 is TGTGCCAGCAGCTACAGGGGGCATTCACCCCTCCACTTT.

This chain links TRBV12-5 with TRBJ1-2; 10 bases match TRBD1. Germline lookup yields CDR1 LGHNT and CDR2 FRNRAP. The V and J ends lost 6 bases and 4 bases, in that order; junction bases with no gene match: 8. The CDR3 spans 15 residues. The CDR3 is CASGPTGGARYGYTF. DNA of the CDR3: TGTGCTAGTGGACCGACAGGGGGCGCGCGCTATGGCTACACCTTC.

The J gene is TRBJ1-2, the V gene TRBV19, with D unresolved. The CDR3 spans 14 residues. Germline lookup yields CDR1 LNHDA and CDR2 SQIVND (reference sequence). Trimming removed 3 bases at V and 0 bases at J, with 8 bases between. The CDR3 DNA is TGTGCCAGTAGTATCCCCCCCGCTAACTATGGCTACACCTTC. This codes for CASSIPPANYGYTF. Together with reference TRBV19 and TRBJ1-2, the CDR3 gives the full variable domain: DGGITQSPKYLFRKEGQNVTLSCEQNLNHDAMYWYRQDPGQGLRLIYYSQIVNDFQKGDIAEGYSVSREKKESFPLTVTSAQKNPTAFYLCASSIPPANYGYTFGSGTRLTVV.